The T cell receptor (beta chain) described here comes from a study of identical twins. Germline CDR1 and CDR2: SQVTM and ANQGSEA. The CDR3 is made up of 13 amino acids. V lost 4 bases and J lost 1, with 7 bases in between. Concerning this clonotype: Its target is not known.

One entry per CDR3 protein, called by TCRdb with MiXCR from the 5' RACE reads. The sample has roughly 260,000 distinct CDR3 sequences; over 12% are singletons. General observations from the study: Cord blood beta clonotypes present at high abundance carried fewer insertions; no such pattern appeared in memory repertoires.

Each donor was a healthy Caucasian. The clonotype originates from a woman aged 18 to 35 in good health. What was sequenced was memory (CD45RO+) T cells sorted from blood. The chain uses TRBV29-1 and TRBJ2-2; D is undetermined. The CDR3 DNA is TGCAGCGTTGGACTGGGGAACACCGGGGAGCTGTTTTTT. Translating gives CSVGLGNTGELFF.